This T cell receptor (beta chain) derives from a study of T cells after yellow fever vaccination. This clonotype was detected only a few times. Trimming cost V 2 bases and J 0 bases, with 14 bases left between them. There are 16 residues in the CDR3. Germline CDR1 and CDR2: DFQATT and SNEGSKA (reference sequence). Universal primer sites and UMIs were introduced during 5'RACE template-switching synthesis of TCR cDNA. TCRdb processed the 5' RACE reads anew with MiXCR; each CDR3 protein has one entry. The table includes about 340,000 distinct CDR3 sequences, 3.5% to 4.5% detected once. This rearrangement joins TRBV20-1 to TRBJ1-5; D unclear. The sequencing here drew on PBMCs, taken 5 days after the yellow fever booster vaccination. This TCR was recovered from a man aged 18 to 30 who received the YFV17D yellow fever vaccine. The CDR3 protein is CSARSWADPSNQPQHF. CDR3 bases: TGCAGTGCTAGAAGTTGGGCAGACCCTAGCAATCAGCCCCAGCATTTT.